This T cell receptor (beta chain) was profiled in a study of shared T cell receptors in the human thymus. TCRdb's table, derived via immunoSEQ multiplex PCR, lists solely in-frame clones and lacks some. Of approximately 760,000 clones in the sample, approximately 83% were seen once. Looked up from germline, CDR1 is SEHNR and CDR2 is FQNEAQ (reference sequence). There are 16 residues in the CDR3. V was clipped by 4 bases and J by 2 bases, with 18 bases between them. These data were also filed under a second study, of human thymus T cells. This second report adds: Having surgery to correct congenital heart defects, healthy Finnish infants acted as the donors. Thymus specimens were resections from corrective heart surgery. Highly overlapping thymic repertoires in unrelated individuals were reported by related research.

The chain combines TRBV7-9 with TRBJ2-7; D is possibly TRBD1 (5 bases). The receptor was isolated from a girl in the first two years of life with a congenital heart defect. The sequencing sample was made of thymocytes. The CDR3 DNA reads TGTGCCAGCAGCTCAGGCCCCAGGGTGCGACCCTACGAGCAGTACTTC. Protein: CASSSGPRVRPYEQYF.